The next 10 T cell receptor beta chains were all read from a single sample in a study of identical twins. TCRdb re-analysed the 5' RACE reads in MiXCR, keeping a single row per CDR3 protein. In the table there are about 210,000 distinct CDR3 sequences, roughly 9.4% of which are singletons. Input material: memory (CD45RO+) T cells sorted from blood. These receptors were taken from a woman under 30 in good health.

V and J are TRBV2 and TRBJ1-1, with D perhaps TRBD1 (6 bases). The CDR3 totals 15 residues. The V and J ends lost 6 bases and 1 base respectively, with 15 bases between them. Germline V gene lookup returns CDR1 SNHLY and CDR2 FYNNEI. The chain's CDR3 is CASSQMGHTNTEAFF. The CDR3 coding sequence is TGTGCCAGCAGCCAGATGGGACACACGAACACTGAAGCTTTCTTT.

The chain uses TRBV9 and TRBJ1-3; possibly TRBD1 for D (5 bases). Germline V gene data show CDR1 as SGDLS and CDR2 as YYNGEE. The ends were cut back, 0 bases at V and 6 bases at J, with 13 bases in the middle. The length of the CDR3 is 15 residues. The CDR3 DNA sequence: TGTGCCAGCAGCGTAGAGTCCCAGGGTAAAAACACCATATATTTT. This codes for CASSVESQGKNTIYF. Complete variable domain (other parts from reference TRBV9 and TRBJ1-3): DSGVTQTPKHLITATGQRVTLRCSPRSGDLSVYWYQQSLDQGLQFLIQYYNGEERAKGNILERFSAQQFPDLHSELNLSSLELGDSALYFCASSVESQGKNTIYFGEGSWLTVV.

This clonotype was counted only a few times. The chain is built from TRBV5-5 and TRBJ2-5; D call uncertain. With 1 base removed from V and 4 bases from J, the gap between germline ends came to 8 bases. Germline-derived CDR1 and CDR2 are SGHKS and YYEKEE (reference sequence). This CDR3 is built from 13 residues. CDR3 residues: CASSLITGETQYF. DNA of the CDR3: TGTGCCAGCAGCTTGATTACGGGAGAGACCCAGTACTTC. Together with reference TRBV5-5 and TRBJ2-5, the CDR3 gives the full variable domain: DAGVTQSPTHLIKTRGQQVTLRCSPISGHKSVSWYQQVLGQGPQFIFQYYEKEERGRGNFPDRFSARQFPNYSSELNVNALLLGDSALYLCASSLITGETQYFGPGTRLLVL.

This clonotype has just a few counts. The chain links TRBV2 to TRBJ2-5; tentative D call: TRBD1 (6 bases). The germline V and J ends were trimmed by 8 bases and 5 bases, with 12 bases remaining between them. Germline values: CDR1 SNHLY, CDR2 FYNNEI. The CDR3 totals 12 residues. The CDR3 DNA is TGTGCCAGCGGGGGCGGGTGGGAGACCCAGTACTTC. The encoded protein is CASGGGWETQYF.

The rearrangement uses TRBV7-6 and TRBJ1-1; no reliable D call. Trimming shortened V by 8 bases and J by 8 bases, and 15 bases separated the two germline ends. CDR1 and CDR2 (germline): SGHVS, FNYEAQ. The CDR3 length is 12 residues. In DNA form, the CDR3 reads TGTGCCAGCGGGTCCGGATTCGGGGAAGCTTTCTTT. It codes for CASGSGFGEAFF.

V usage is TRBV20-1 and J usage is TRBJ2-3; tentatively, D is TRBD1 or TRBD2 (6 bases each). Deletions cut 3 bases from V and 8 bases from J, with 15 bases between. Germline CDR1 is DFQATT and CDR2 is SNEGSKA (reference sequence). This CDR3 contains 13 residues. This chain's CDR3 is CSARVGGEGTQYF. The CDR3, as DNA: TGCAGTGCTAGGGTCGGGGGCGAGGGTACGCAGTATTTT.

The chain has TRBV27 and TRBJ2-7; D unclear. CDR3 size: 16 residues. Trimming removed 6 bases from V and 0 bases from J, with 18 bases in between. Germline V gene sequence: CDR1 MNHEY, CDR2 SMNVEV (reference sequence). DNA for the CDR3: TGTGCCAGCAGGCTGAGCTGGACGGCTATCTCCTACGAGCAGTACTTC. Its translation is CASRLSWTAISYEQYF.

In this sample, this clonotype turned up many times. The rearrangement links TRBV5-6 to TRBJ2-1; D gene ambiguous. The CDR3 loop spans 11 amino acids. From germline, CDR1 is SGHDT and CDR2 YYEEEE. Trimming stripped 1 base from V and 8 bases from J, with 4 bases between. The DNA of the CDR3 is TGTGCCAGCAGCTTGTACGATGAGCAGTTCTTC. It encodes CASSLYDEQFF.

This clonotype was recorded many times. V is TRBV7-2 and J is TRBJ2-3, with D uncertain. The CDR3 is made up of 15 amino acids. V gave up 2 bases and J gave up 6 bases, with 15 bases separating them. Germline lookup yields CDR1 SGHTA and CDR2 FQGNSA. In DNA, the CDR3 is TGTGCCAGCAGCTTATTATACTTCTCCGGGGATACGCAGTATTTT. This gives the protein CASSLLYFSGDTQYF.

This clonotype appeared a few times. The chain combines TRBV10-1 with TRBJ1-1, with D maybe TRBD1 (5 bases). Deletions cut 0 bases from V and 11 bases from J, with 13 bases between. CDR1 is WNHNN, CDR2 SYGVQD, per germline (reference sequence). There are 13 residues in the CDR3. CDR3 nucleotide sequence: TGCGCCAGCAGTGAGTCAACGAGGGGCGCGGCTTTCTTT. Translating it yields CASSESTRGAAFF.